This T cell receptor beta chain derives from a study of regulatory T cells in long-lasting Graves disease. Time point noted: newly diagnosed GD, antithyroid drugs for less than 3 months. PBMC-derived RNA was used for the TCR library. Germline lookup yields CDR1 MNHEY and CDR2 SMNVEV (reference sequence). J was trimmed by 6 bases and V by 5 bases; bases with no gene match: 8. CDR3 length: 15 residues. iRepertoire HTBI primers and Arm-PCR of CDR3 regions built TCR beta libraries. From the multiplex PCR reads, TCRdb called clonotypes with MiXCR, one entry per CDR3 protein. The sample has 400,000 to 500,000 distinct CDR3 sequences; less than 15% are singletons. The same data also contributed to another study, on T cells in Graves' hyperthyroidism and ophthalmopathy.

This receptor was taken from a woman aged 50 to 60 with Graves disease. Sequencing was performed on peripheral blood mononuclear cells (PBMCs), taken at new diagnosis, from a patient treated with antithyroid drugs. V and J are TRBV27 and TRBJ2-1; TRBD1 aligns across 9 bases. The CDR3 DNA follows: TGTGCCAGCAGTCCGGGACAGGGATTCGGCAATGAGCAGTTCTTC. Translated, it gives CASSPGQGFGNEQFF.